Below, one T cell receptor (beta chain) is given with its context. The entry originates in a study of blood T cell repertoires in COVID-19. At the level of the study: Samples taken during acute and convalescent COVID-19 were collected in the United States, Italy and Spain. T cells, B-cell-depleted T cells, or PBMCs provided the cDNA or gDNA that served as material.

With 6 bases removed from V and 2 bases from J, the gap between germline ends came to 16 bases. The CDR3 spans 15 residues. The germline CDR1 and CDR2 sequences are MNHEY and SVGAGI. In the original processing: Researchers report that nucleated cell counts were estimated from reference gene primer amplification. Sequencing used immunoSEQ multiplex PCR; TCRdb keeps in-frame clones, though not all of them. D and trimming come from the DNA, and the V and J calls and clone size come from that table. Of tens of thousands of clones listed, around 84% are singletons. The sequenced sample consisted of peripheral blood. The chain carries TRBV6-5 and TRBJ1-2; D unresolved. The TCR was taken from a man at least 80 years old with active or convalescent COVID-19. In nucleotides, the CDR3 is TGTGCCAGCAGCGGAGGGTCAATCGAGAACTATGGCTACACCTTC. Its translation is CASSGGSIENYGYTF.